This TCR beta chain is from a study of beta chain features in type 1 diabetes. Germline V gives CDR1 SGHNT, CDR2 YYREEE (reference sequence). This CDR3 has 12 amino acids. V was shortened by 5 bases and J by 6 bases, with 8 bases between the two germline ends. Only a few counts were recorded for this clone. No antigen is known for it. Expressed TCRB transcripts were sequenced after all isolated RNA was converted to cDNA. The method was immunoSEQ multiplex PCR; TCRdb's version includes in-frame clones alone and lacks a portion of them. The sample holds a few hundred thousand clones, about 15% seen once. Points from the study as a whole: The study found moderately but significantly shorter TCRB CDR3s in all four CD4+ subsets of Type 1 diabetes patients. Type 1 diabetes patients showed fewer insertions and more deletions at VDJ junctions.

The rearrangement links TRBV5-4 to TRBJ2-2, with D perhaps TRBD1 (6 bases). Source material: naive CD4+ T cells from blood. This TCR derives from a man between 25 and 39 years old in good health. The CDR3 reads CASRDRPGELFF. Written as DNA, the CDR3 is TGTGCCAGCAGAGACAGGCCCGGGGAGCTGTTTTTT.